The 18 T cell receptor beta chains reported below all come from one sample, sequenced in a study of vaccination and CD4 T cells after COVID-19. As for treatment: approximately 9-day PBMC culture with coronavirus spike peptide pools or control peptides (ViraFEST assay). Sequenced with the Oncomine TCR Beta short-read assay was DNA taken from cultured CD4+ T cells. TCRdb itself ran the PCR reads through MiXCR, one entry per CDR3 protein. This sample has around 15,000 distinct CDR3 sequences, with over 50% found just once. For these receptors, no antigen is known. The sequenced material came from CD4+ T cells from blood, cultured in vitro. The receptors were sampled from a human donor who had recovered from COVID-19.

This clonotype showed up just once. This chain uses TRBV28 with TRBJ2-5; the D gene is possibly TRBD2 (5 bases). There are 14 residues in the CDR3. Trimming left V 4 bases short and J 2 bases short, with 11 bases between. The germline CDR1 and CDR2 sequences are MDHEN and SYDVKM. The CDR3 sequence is CASSWARGQETQYF. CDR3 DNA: TGTGCCAGCAGTTGGGCCCGGGGACAAGAGACCCAGTACTTC. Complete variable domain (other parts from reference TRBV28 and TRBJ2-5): DVKVTQSSRYLVKRTGEKVFLECVQDMDHENMFWYRQDPGLGLRLIYFSYDVKMKEKGDIPEGYSVSREKKERFSLILESASTNQTSMYLCASSWARGQETQYFGPGTRLLVL.

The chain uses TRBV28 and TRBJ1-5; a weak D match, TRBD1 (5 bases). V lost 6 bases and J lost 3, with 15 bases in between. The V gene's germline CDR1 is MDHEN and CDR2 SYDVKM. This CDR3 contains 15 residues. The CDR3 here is CASRPAGLLNQPQHF. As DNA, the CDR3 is TGTGCCAGCAGGCCCGCAGGGTTACTCAATCAGCCCCAGCATTTT.

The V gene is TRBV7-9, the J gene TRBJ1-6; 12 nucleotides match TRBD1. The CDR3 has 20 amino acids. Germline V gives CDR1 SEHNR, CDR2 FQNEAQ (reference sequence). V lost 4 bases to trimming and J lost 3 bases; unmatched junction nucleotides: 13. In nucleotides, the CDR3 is TGTGCCAGCAGCTCGAGAGCTCCGGGACAGGGGGCGAACTATAATTCACCCCTCCACTTT. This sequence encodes CASSSRAPGQGANYNSPLHF.

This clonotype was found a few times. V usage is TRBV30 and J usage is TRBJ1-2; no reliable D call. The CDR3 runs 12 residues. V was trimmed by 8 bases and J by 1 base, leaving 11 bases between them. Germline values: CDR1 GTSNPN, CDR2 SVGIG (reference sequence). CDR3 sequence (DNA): TGTGCCGGGTATCAAGTTAACTATGGCTACACCTTC. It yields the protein CAGYQVNYGYTF.

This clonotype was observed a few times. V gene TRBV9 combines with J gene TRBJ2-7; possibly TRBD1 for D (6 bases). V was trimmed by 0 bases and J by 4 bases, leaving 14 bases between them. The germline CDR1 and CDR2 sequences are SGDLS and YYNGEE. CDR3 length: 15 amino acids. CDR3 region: CASSVAQGRWYEQYF. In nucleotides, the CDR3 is TGTGCCAGCAGCGTAGCTCAGGGGAGATGGTACGAGCAGTACTTC.

CDR3 in amino acids: CASSRDSFNQPQHF. CDR3 sequence (DNA): TGTGCCAGTAGTAGGGACAGTTTCAATCAGCCCCAGCATTTT. V and J are TRBV19 and TRBJ1-5; 7 nucleotides match TRBD1. The CDR3 extends over 14 amino acids. Trimming took 4 bases from V and 3 from J; bases not matched to a gene: 3. The germline V gene has CDR1 LNHDA and CDR2 SQIVND (reference sequence).

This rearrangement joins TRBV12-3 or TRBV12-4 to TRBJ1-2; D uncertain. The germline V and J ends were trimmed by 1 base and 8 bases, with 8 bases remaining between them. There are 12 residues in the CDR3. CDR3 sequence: CASSLEPGGYTF. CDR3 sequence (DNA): TGTGCCAGCAGTTTAGAACCCGGCGGCTACACCTTC.

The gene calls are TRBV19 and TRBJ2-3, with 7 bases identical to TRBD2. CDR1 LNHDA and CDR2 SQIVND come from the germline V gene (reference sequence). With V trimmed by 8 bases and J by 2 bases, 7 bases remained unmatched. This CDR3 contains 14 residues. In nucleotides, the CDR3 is TGTGCCAGTGGGACTACCGGGGCCACAGATACGCAGTATTTT. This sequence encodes CASGTTGATDTQYF.

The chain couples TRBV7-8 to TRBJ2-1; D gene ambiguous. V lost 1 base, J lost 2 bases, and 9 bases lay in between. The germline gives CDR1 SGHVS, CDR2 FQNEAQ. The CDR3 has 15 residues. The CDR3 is CASSLVLVAYNEQFF. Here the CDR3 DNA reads TGTGCCAGCAGCTTAGTTCTAGTGGCCTACAATGAGCAGTTCTTC.

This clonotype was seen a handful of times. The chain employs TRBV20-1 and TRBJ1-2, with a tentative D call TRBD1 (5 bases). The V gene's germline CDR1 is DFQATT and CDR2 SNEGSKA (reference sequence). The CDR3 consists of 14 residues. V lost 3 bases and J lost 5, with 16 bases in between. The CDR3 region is CSARGDHLGYGYTF. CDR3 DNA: TGCAGTGCTAGGGGGGACCATTTAGGATATGGCTACACCTTC.

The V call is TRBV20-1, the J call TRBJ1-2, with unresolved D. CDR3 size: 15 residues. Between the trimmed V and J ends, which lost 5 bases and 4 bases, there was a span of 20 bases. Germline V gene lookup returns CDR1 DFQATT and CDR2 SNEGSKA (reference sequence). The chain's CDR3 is CSASPWEPNLYGYTF. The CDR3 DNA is TGCAGTGCTTCCCCGTGGGAACCAAACCTCTATGGCTACACCTTC.

CDR3 coding DNA: TGCAGTGCCTTCCATGGGAGCTCCTACAATGAGCAGTTCTTC. This encodes CSAFHGSSYNEQFF. The chain combines TRBV20-1 with TRBJ2-1; the D gene is possibly TRBD2 (5 bases). Trimming left V 6 bases short and J 0 bases short, with 12 bases between. This CDR3 is 14 amino acids long. Germline V gene lookup returns CDR1 DFQATT and CDR2 SNEGSKA (reference sequence).

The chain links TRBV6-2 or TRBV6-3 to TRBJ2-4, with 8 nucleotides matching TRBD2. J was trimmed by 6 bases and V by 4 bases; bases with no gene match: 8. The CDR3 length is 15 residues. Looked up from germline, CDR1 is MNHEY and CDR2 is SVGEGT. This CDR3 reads CASSSGGAGGNIQYF. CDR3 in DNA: TGTGCCAGCAGTTCCGGGGGGGCCGGTGGAAACATTCAGTACTTC.

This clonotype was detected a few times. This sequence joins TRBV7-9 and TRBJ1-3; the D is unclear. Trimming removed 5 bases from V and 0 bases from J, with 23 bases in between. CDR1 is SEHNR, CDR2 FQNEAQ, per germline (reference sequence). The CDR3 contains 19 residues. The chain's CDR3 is CASSPSRWAGDLSGNTIYF. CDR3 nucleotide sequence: TGTGCCAGCAGCCCGTCGAGATGGGCTGGGGATCTCTCTGGAAACACCATATATTTT.

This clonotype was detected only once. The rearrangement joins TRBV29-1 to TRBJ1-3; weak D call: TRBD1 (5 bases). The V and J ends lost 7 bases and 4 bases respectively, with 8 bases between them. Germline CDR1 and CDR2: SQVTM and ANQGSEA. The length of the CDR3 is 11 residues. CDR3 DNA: TGCAGCGCCCACAGGGGAAACACCATATATTTT. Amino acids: CSAHRGNTIYF.

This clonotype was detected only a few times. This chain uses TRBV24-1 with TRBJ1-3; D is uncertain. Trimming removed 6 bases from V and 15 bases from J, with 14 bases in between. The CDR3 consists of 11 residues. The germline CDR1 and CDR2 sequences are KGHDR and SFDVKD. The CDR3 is CATSKVGRGYF. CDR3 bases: TGTGCCACCAGTAAGGTTGGTCGGGGATATTTT.

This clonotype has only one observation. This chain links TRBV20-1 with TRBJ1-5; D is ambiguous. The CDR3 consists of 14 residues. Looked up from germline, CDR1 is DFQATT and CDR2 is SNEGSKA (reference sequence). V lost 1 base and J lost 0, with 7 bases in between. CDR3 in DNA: TGCAGTGCTAGAGTAGGAAATAGCAATCAGCCCCAGCATTTT. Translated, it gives CSARVGNSNQPQHF.

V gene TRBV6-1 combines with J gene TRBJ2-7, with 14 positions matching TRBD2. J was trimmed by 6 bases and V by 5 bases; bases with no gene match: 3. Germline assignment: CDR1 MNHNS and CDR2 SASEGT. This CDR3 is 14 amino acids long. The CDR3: CASSPGLAGGEQYF. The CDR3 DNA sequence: TGTGCCAGCAGTCCCGGACTAGCGGGAGGCGAGCAGTACTTC.